This is a list of T cell receptor beta chains from one sample in a study of blood T cell repertoires in COVID-19. Generated by immunoSEQ multiplex PCR, the TCRdb table keeps only in-frame clones and is missing some. The table includes about 190,000 clones, approximately 80% detected once. The sample comprised peripheral blood. These receptors originate from a woman aged 50 to 60 with acute or convalescent COVID-19. Both conserved end residues are part of each CDR3. D genes are given only for firm matches. The listing skips clone size in some rows; elsewhere it reads once, few, many or a size class.

d_call: -; clone_size: -; j_call: TRBJ1-4; v_call: TRBV7-2; cdr3_nt: TGTGCCAGCAGCTTCTCGAATGAAAAACTGTTTTTT; cdr3_aa: CASSFSNEKLFF
d_call: -; clone_size: many; j_call: TRBJ2-7; v_call: TRBV19; cdr3_nt: TGTGCCAGCGCCCCGATTGGGAGCTCCTACGAGCAGTACTTC; cdr3_aa: CASAPIGSSYEQYF
d_call: -; clone_size: -; j_call: TRBJ2-7; v_call: TRBV9; cdr3_nt: TGTGCCAGCAGCGTAGCTGACACCTACGAGCAGTACTTC; cdr3_aa: CASSVADTYEQYF
d_call: -; clone_size: -; j_call: TRBJ1-3; v_call: TRBV4-3; cdr3_nt: TGCGCCAGCAGCCAAGGGGTCGGCGGGGTCGGAAACACCATATATTTT; cdr3_aa: CASSQGVGGVGNTIYF
d_call: -; clone_size: few; j_call: TRBJ2-7; v_call: TRBV7-2; cdr3_nt: TGTGCCAGCAGCTCTACAGGGAGCTCCTACGAGCAGTACTTC; cdr3_aa: CASSSTGSSYEQYF
d_call: -; clone_size: -; j_call: TRBJ1-1; v_call: TRBV21-1; cdr3_nt: TGTGCCAGCAGCTTCCCCGGACAGGGGAGGCTAATGAACACTGAAGCTTTCTTT; cdr3_aa: CASSFPGQGRLMNTEAFF
d_call: -; clone_size: -; j_call: TRBJ1-2; v_call: TRBV2; cdr3_nt: TGTGCCAGCAGCGCCCTCCGGGATACCGGAGGCTACACCTTC; cdr3_aa: CASSALRDTGGYTF
d_call: TRBD2; clone_size: -; j_call: TRBJ2-7; v_call: TRBV4-3; cdr3_nt: TGCGCCAGCAGCCCGTTAGCGGGTTCCTACGAGCAGTACTTC; cdr3_aa: CASSPLAGSYEQYF
d_call: TRBD2; clone_size: -; j_call: TRBJ2-7; v_call: TRBV19; cdr3_nt: TGTGCCAGTAGTGAAGGACTAGCGGAGGCCTACGAGCAGTACTTC; cdr3_aa: CASSEGLAEAYEQYF
d_call: TRBD1; clone_size: few; j_call: TRBJ2-2; v_call: TRBV2; cdr3_nt: TGTGCCATCGAGGGGGACAGGGTCACCGGGGAGCTGTTTTTT; cdr3_aa: CAIEGDRVTGELFF
d_call: TRBD2; clone_size: -; j_call: TRBJ2-3; v_call: TRBV7-7; cdr3_nt: TGTGCCAGCAGCTTAGCGTCGGGACTAGCGGGGACAGATACGCAGTATTTT; cdr3_aa: CASSLASGLAGTDTQYF
d_call: TRBD2; clone_size: -; j_call: TRBJ2-1; v_call: TRBV9; cdr3_nt: TGTGCCAGCAGCGTAGAATCTAGCGGGGCCTTATCGAATGAGCAGTTCTTC; cdr3_aa: CASSVESSGALSNEQFF
d_call: -; clone_size: -; j_call: TRBJ2-3; v_call: TRBV18; cdr3_nt: -; cdr3_aa: CASSPSVGQGASVYF
d_call: -; clone_size: -; j_call: TRBJ1-3; v_call: TRBV7-8; cdr3_nt: TGTGCCAGCGCTTGGGACTACTTCTCTGGAAACACCATATATTTT; cdr3_aa: CASAWDYFSGNTIYF
d_call: TRBD2; clone_size: -; j_call: TRBJ2-3; v_call: TRBV18; cdr3_nt: TGTGCCAGCTCACCGCCGGGACTAGCGGTTACGCAGTATTTT; cdr3_aa: CASSPPGLAVTQYF
d_call: TRBD2; clone_size: -; j_call: TRBJ2-2; v_call: TRBV2; cdr3_nt: TGTGCCAGCACTGGGAGGGCGTACACCGGGGAGCTGTTTTTT; cdr3_aa: CASTGRAYTGELFF
d_call: TRBD1; clone_size: -; j_call: TRBJ1-3; v_call: TRBV28; cdr3_nt: TGTGCCAGCAGTCCGACAGGGGGTGGAAACACCATATATTTT; cdr3_aa: CASSPTGGGNTIYF